The TCR beta chain described here comes from a study of T cells in Graves' hyperthyroidism and ophthalmopathy. Study-level points and caveats: Appearing also in blood were most of the thyroid clonotypes expanded above 0.001.

V lost 4 bases, J lost 7 bases, and 8 bases stayed unmatched. Germline V gene sequence: CDR1 MNHEY, CDR2 SMNVEV (reference sequence). This CDR3 has 15 residues. RNA transcripts provided the source from which TCR beta CDR3 regions were amplified. A set of HTBI primers served as the primers for a first-round RT-PCR of the TCR CDR3. One entry per CDR3 protein results from TCRdb running MiXCR on the multiplex PCR reads. The sample comprises around 690,000 distinct CDR3 sequences, about 18% of which are singletons, and roughly a sixth rests with the top ten. Regarding this clonotype: Its antigen remains unidentified.

Fresh 10 ml peripheral blood yielded PBMCs. The sequenced sample was blood. The sequence derives from a man aged 50 or older with Graves' hyperthyroidism. V and J are TRBV27 and TRBJ2-7; TRBD1 agrees at 12 bases. The CDR3 is CASSSGTGGLREQYF. In nucleotides, the CDR3 is TGTGCCAGCAGTTCCGGGACAGGGGGCTTGCGGGAGCAGTACTTC.